A selection of T cell receptor beta chains follows, all from one sample in a study of blood T cell repertoires in COVID-19. Clones were read by immunoSEQ multiplex PCR, and TCRdb kept only the in-frame ones, dropping some. The table shows approximately 150,000 clones, with over 80% occurring only once. The material sequenced was PBMCs or T cells enriched from blood (not recorded which). Every receptor here comes from a man between 65 and 85 years old who had been exposed to COVID-19. Both conserved end residues are part of each CDR3. Each record gives: CDR3 protein, CDR3 DNA, J gene, V gene, D gene, clone size. D genes are given only for firm matches. Clone size is stated in some rows and not others, as once, few, many or a class when expanded.

cdr3_aa: CASSLAGGTRDTQYF
cdr3_nt: TGTGCCAGCAGCTTAGCGGGAGGGACTAGGGATACGCAGTATTTT
j_call: TRBJ2-3
v_call: TRBV7-2
d_call: TRBD2
clone_size: NA

cdr3_aa: CASSPRTGGAGSGREPQHF
cdr3_nt: TGTGCCAGCAGCCCCCGGACAGGGGGCGCCGGATCGGGCCGGGAGCCCCAGCATTTT
j_call: TRBJ1-5
v_call: TRBV7-2
d_call: TRBD1
clone_size: NA

cdr3_aa: CASSESGDRGPDGYTF
cdr3_nt: TGCGCCAGCAGTGAGTCAGGGGACAGGGGGCCGGATGGCTACACCTTC
j_call: TRBJ1-2
v_call: TRBV10-1
d_call: TRBD1
clone_size: NA

cdr3_aa: CASARDRGSPLHF
cdr3_nt: TGTGCCAGCGCGCGAGACAGGGGTTCACCCCTCCACTTT
j_call: TRBJ1-6
v_call: TRBV2
d_call: TRBD1
clone_size: once

cdr3_aa: CASSQNTGSQYGYTF
cdr3_nt: TGCGCCAGCAGCCAGAATACAGGATCCCAGTATGGCTACACCTTC
j_call: TRBJ1-2
v_call: TRBV4-3
d_call: NA
clone_size: once

cdr3_aa: CASSQSTGFGNTIYF
cdr3_nt: TGTGCCAGCAGCCAATCCACAGGGTTCGGAAACACCATATATTTT
j_call: TRBJ1-3
v_call: TRBV16
d_call: NA
clone_size: NA

cdr3_aa: CASSFAGGLNTEAFF
cdr3_nt: TGTGCCAGCAGCTTCGCAGGGGGCCTGAACACTGAAGCTTTCTTT
j_call: TRBJ1-1
v_call: TRBV11-2
d_call: TRBD1
clone_size: NA

cdr3_aa: CASSRDTNTEAFF
cdr3_nt: TGTGCCAGCAGCCGGGACACGAACACTGAAGCTTTCTTT
j_call: TRBJ1-1
v_call: TRBV2
d_call: NA
clone_size: few

cdr3_aa: CASSSGPWTALEAFF
cdr3_nt: TGCGCCAGCAGTTCTGGACCATGGACAGCCCTTGAAGCTTTCTTT
j_call: TRBJ1-1
v_call: TRBV10-2
d_call: NA
clone_size: NA

cdr3_aa: CASSSQGARGTEAFF
cdr3_nt: TGTGCCAGCAGTTCACAGGGGGCGCGGGGCACTGAAGCTTTCTTT
j_call: TRBJ1-1
v_call: TRBV28
d_call: TRBD1
clone_size: NA

cdr3_aa: CASNVERARQFF
cdr3_nt: TGTGCCAGCAATGTAGAGCGGGCTAGACAGTTCTTC
j_call: TRBJ2-1
v_call: TRBV2
d_call: NA
clone_size: NA

cdr3_aa: CASSFDRGYEQFF
cdr3_nt: TGTGCCAGCAGCTTCGACAGGGGGTATGAGCAGTTCTTC
j_call: TRBJ2-1
v_call: TRBV7-2
d_call: TRBD1
clone_size: NA

cdr3_aa: CASSSPKPSGVREESSYNEQFF
cdr3_nt: TGTGCCAGCAGCTCGCCAAAGCCCTCTGGTGTTCGGGAAGAAAGCTCCTACAATGAGCAGTTCTTC
j_call: TRBJ2-1
v_call: TRBV7-6
d_call: NA
clone_size: NA

cdr3_aa: CASSFGAGGSAGYGYTF
cdr3_nt: TGTGCCAGCAGCTTTGGTGCAGGAGGTAGCGCCGGGTATGGCTACACCTTC
j_call: TRBJ1-2
v_call: TRBV7-9
d_call: NA
clone_size: NA

cdr3_aa: CASSPSVIGGDRDNYGYTF
cdr3_nt: TGTGCCAGCTCACCTAGCGTAATAGGTGGGGACAGGGACAACTATGGCTACACCTTC
j_call: TRBJ1-2
v_call: TRBV18
d_call: TRBD1
clone_size: NA

cdr3_aa: CASSLRDSRHEQYF
cdr3_nt: TGTGCCAGCAGTTTACGGGACAGCCGGCACGAGCAGTACTTC
j_call: TRBJ2-7
v_call: TRBV28
d_call: TRBD1
clone_size: once

cdr3_aa: CASSYGTVQETQYF
cdr3_nt: TGTGCCAGCAGCTACGGGACTGTTCAAGAGACCCAGTACTTC
j_call: TRBJ2-5
v_call: TRBV5-6
d_call: NA
clone_size: once

cdr3_aa: CAIAPGGNTGELFF
cdr3_nt: TGTGCCATCGCGCCGGGGGGGAACACCGGGGAGCTGTTTTTT
j_call: TRBJ2-2
v_call: TRBV10-3
d_call: TRBD2
clone_size: few

cdr3_aa: CASSFHDREDEQFF
cdr3_nt: TGTGCCAGCAGCTTTCACGACAGGGAGGATGAGCAGTTCTTC
j_call: TRBJ2-1
v_call: TRBV5-6
d_call: NA
clone_size: NA

cdr3_aa: CASSLDTYGYTF
cdr3_nt: TGTGCCAGCAGCTTAGACACCTATGGCTACACCTTC
j_call: TRBJ1-2
v_call: TRBV7-2
d_call: NA
clone_size: NA